The present entry profiles one T cell receptor (beta chain) with its context. The protocol was immunoSEQ multiplex PCR, while the TCRdb copy is restricted to in-frame clones and leaves out a portion. The top ten clones hold 1.3% of a sample with around 26,000 clones, about four fifths of them seen once. This sample was included in a study of T cells in narcolepsy. The clonotype comes from a human donor with narcolepsy. The sample consisted of CD45RA- memory CD4+ T cells from PBMCs.

CDR3 in amino acids: CASIDPSSYNEQFF. The CDR3 nucleotides are TGTGCCAGCATCGATCCAAGCTCCTACAATGAGCAGTTCTTC. The V and J genes are TRBV7-9 and TRBJ2-1; the D is unclear. CDR1 and CDR2 from the germline V gene are SEHNR and FQNEAQ (reference sequence). The CDR3 has 14 amino acids. V gave up 7 bases and J gave up 0 bases, with 10 bases separating them.